This TCR beta chain was documented in a study of blood T cell repertoires in COVID-19. Repertoires were generated with immunoSEQ multiplex PCR, while TCRdb's copy carries only in-frame clones and drops some. This sample has 150,000 to 180,000 clones, with about 89% found just once. From germline, CDR1 is WNHNN and CDR2 SYGVQD (reference sequence). Trimming removed 5 bases from V and 6 bases from J, with 15 bases in between. The CDR3 sequence is 14 residues long. The source of this sequence is a man aged 50 or older with acute or convalescent COVID-19. Sequencing was carried out using peripheral blood. V is TRBV10-1 and J is TRBJ2-3; D may be TRBD2 (6 bases). The CDR3 spells CASSKELATDTQYF. CDR3 coding DNA: TGCGCCAGCAGTAAGGAGCTAGCGACCGATACGCAGTATTTT.